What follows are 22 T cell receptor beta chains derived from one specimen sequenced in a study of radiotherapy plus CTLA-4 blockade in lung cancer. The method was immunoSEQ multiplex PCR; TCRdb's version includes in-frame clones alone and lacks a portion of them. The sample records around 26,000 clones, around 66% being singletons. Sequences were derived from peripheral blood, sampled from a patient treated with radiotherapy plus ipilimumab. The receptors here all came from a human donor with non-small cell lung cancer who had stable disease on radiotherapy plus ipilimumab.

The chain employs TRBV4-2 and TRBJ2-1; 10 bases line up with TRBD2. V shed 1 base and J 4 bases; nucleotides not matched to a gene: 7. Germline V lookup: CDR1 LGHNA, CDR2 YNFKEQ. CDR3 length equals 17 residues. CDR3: CASSQGTSGDLYNEQFF. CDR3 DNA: TGTGCCAGCAGCCAAGGGACTAGCGGAGACCTTTACAATGAGCAGTTCTTC.

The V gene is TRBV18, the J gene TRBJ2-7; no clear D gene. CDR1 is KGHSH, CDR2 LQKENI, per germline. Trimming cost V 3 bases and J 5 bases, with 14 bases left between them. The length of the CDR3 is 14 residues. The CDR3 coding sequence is TGTGCCAGCTCACCTTTCGTCCGCCTCGACGAGCAGTACTTC. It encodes CASSPFVRLDEQYF.

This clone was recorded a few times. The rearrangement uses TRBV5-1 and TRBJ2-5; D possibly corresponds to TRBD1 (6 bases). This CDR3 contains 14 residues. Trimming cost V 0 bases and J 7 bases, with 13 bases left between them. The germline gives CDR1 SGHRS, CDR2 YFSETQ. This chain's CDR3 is CASSLVQGLGTQYF. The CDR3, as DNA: TGCGCCAGCAGCTTGGTGCAGGGGCTGGGGACCCAGTACTTC.

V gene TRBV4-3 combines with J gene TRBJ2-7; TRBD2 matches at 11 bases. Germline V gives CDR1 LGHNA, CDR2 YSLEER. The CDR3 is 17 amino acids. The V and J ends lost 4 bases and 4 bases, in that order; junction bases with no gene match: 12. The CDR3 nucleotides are TGCGCCAGCAGCCCCTACGACGGGACTAGCGGAGAGTACGAGCAGTACTTC. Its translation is CASSPYDGTSGEYEQYF.

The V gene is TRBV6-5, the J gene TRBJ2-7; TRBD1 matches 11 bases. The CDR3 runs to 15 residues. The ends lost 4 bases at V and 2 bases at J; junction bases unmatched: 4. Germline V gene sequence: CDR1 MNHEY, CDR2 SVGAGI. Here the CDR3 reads CASSFGTGGTYEQYF. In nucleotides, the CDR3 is TGTGCCAGCAGTTTTGGGACAGGGGGGACCTACGAGCAGTACTTC.

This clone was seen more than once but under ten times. The CDR3 DNA is TGCGCCAGCAGCTGGGGAAACAGGGGCGGGGTGAACACTGAAGCTTTCTTT. Amino acid sequence: CASSWGNRGGVNTEAFF. The chain recombines TRBV5-1 with TRBJ1-1; 7 bases are shared with TRBD1. Germline V gene data show CDR1 as SGHRS and CDR2 as YFSETQ. Trimming removed 3 bases from V and 0 bases from J; junction bases left unmatched: 11. The CDR3 has 17 residues.

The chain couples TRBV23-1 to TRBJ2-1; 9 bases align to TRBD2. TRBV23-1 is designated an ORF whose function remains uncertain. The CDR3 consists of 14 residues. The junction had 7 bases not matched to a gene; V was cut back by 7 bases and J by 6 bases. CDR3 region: CASTREGESNEQFF. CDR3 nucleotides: TGCGCCAGCACGCGGGAGGGCGAAAGCAATGAGCAGTTCTTC.

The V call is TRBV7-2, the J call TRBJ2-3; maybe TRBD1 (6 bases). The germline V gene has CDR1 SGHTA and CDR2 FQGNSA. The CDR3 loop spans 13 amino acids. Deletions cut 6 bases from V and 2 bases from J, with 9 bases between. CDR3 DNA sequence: TGTGCCAGCAGACAGGGAATCACAGATACGCAGTATTTT. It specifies CASRQGITDTQYF. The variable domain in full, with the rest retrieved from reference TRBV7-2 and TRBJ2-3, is GAGVSQSPSNKVTEKGKDVELRCDPISGHTALYWYRQSLGQGLEFLIYFQGNSAPDKSGLPSDRFSAERTGGSVSTLTIQRTQQEDSAVYLCASRQGITDTQYFGPGTRLTVL.

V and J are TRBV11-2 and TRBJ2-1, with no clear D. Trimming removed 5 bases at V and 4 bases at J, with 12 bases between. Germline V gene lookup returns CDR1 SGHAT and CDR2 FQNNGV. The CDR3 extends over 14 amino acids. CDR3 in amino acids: CASSTTKGYNEQFF. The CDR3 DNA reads TGTGCCAGCAGCACAACTAAAGGTTACAATGAGCAGTTCTTC.

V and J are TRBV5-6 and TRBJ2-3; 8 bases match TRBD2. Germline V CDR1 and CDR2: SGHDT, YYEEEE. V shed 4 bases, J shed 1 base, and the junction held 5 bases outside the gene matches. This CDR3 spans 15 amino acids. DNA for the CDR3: TGTGCCAGCAGCGACACTAGCGGCGGCACAGATACGCAGTATTTT. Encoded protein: CASSDTSGGTDTQYF.

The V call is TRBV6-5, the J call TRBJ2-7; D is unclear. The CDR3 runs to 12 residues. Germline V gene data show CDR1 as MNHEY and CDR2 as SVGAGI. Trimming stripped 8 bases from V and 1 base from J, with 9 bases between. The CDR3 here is CASRDPSYEQYF. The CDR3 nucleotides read TGTGCCAGCCGAGACCCATCCTACGAGCAGTACTTC.

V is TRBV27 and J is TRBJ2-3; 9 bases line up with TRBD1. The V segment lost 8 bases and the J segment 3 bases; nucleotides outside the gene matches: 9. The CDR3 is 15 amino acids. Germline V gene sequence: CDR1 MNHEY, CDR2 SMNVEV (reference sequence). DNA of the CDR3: TGTGCCAGCCACCATACCGGGACAGGGACAGATACGCAGTATTTT. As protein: CASHHTGTGTDTQYF.

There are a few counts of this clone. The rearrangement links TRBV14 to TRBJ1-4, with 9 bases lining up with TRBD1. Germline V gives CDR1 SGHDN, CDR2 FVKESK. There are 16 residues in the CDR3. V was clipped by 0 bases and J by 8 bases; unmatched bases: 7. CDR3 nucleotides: TGTGCCAGCAGCCAAGATGGGGGACAGGGAAACGAAAAACTGTTTTTT. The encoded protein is CASSQDGGQGNEKLFF.

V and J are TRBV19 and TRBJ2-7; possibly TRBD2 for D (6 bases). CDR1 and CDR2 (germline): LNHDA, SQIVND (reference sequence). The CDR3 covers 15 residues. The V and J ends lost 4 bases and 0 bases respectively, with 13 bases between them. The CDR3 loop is CASSTHSGSSYEQYF. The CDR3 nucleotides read TGTGCCAGTAGTACCCATAGCGGAAGCTCCTACGAGCAGTACTTC.

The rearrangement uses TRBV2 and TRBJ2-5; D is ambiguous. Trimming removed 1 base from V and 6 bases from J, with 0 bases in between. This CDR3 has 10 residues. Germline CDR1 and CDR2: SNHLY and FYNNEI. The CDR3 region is CASSEETQYF. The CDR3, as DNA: TGTGCCAGCAGTGAAGAGACCCAGTACTTC.

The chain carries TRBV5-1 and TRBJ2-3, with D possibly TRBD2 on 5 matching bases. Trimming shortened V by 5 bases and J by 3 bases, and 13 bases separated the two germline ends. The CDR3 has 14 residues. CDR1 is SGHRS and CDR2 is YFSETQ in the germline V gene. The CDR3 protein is CASRRVGGTDTQYF. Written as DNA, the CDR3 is TGCGCCAGCAGAAGGGTAGGAGGAACAGATACGCAGTATTTT.

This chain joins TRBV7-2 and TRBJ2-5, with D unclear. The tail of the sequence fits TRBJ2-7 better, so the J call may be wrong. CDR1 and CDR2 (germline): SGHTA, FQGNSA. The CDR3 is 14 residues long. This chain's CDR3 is CASSPTPGSYEQYF. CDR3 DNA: TGTGCCAGCAGCCCCACCCCAGGCTCCTACGAGCAGTACTTC.

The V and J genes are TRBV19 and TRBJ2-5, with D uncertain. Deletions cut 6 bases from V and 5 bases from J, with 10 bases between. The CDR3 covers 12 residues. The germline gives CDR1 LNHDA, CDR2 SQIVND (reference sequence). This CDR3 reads CASSPSWETQYF. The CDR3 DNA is TGTGCCAGTAGCCCATCGTGGGAGACCCAGTACTTC. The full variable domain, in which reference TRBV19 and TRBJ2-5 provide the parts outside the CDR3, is DGGITQSPKYLFRKEGQNVTLSCEQNLNHDAMYWYRQDPGQGLRLIYYSQIVNDFQKGDIAEGYSVSREKKESFPLTVTSAQKNPTAFYLCASSPSWETQYFGPGTRLLVL.

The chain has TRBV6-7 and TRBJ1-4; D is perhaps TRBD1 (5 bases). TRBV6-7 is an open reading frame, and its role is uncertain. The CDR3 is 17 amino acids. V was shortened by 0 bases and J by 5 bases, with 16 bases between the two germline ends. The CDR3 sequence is CASSYSPRRGSNEKLFF. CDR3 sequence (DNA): TGTGCCAGCAGTTACTCTCCCCGCCGGGGCTCGAATGAAAAACTGTTTTTT.

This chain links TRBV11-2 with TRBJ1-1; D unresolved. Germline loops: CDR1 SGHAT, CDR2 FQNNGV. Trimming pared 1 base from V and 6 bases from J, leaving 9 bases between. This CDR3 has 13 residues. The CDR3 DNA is TGTGCCAGCAGCTTAGTAACGACCTCTGAAGCTTTCTTT. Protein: CASSLVTTSEAFF.

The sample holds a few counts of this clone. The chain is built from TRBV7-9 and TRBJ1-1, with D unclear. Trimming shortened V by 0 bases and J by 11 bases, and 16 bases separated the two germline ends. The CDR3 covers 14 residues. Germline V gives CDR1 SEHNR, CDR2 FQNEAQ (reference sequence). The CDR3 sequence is CASSLAEDRSRAFF. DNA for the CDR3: TGTGCCAGCAGCTTAGCCGAGGACCGCTCCCGTGCTTTCTTT.

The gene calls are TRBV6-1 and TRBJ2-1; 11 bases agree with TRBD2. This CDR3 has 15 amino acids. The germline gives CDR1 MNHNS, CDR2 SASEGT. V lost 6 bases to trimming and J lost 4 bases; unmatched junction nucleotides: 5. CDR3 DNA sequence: TGTGCCAGCAGCCCCGGGACTAGCGGTTACAATGAGCAGTTCTTC. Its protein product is CASSPGTSGYNEQFF.